The source of this T cell receptor (beta chain) is a study of control samples from healthy donors and cancer patients (TCRdb year 2020). The library was prepared using the immunoSEQ multiplex PCR assay. This immuneACCESS table, as held by TCRdb, lists in-frame sequences with V and J called but not all clones. Of the missing ones, under half trace to an unresolved V gene in checked studies; the others have no known cause. The sample has about 130,000 clones on record, approximately 84% of them singletons. The top ten clonotypes cover roughly 1.9% of the sample. V loses 5 bases of germline sequence and J loses 4 bases, and the interval between the two ends is 10 bases. From a lookup of the germline V gene, CDR1 and CDR2 are SGHTA and FQGTGA. The CDR3 numbers 13 residues from cysteine through phenylalanine. Only the CDR3 part of the read is kept: 39 bases, read in frame from the first base. On this clone itself: Its antigen specificity is not known. No much larger clone is present one base from it, and per-base qualities are unavailable.

Sequenced: blood. Recombination linked TRBV7-3 to TRBJ2-3, and TRBD2 may be the D gene, going by 6 matching bases. The TCR originated in a young man in good health. The sequence in DNA is TGTGCCAGCAGCCATAGCGGACCAGATACGCAGTATTTT. It codes for CASSHSGPDTQYF.